This T cell receptor beta chain was captured by sequencing in a study of blood T cells in healthy people across ages. This CDR3 comprises 15 residues. V dropped 2 bases and J dropped 0 bases, with 11 bases sitting between them. Germline CDR1 and CDR2: SGHVS and FQNEAQ. Regarding the study as a whole: Diversity of TCR beta per million T cells declined in a roughly linear way with age. The CMV status of each donor remained undetermined, and this could have confounded shifts in expanded clonotypes. Both naive CD4+ cell counts and diversity were greater in long-lived donors than in aged donors. It was not possible, with unsorted PBMCs, to conclusively compare naive and antigen-experienced cells.

Using a J-beta primer mix together with a sample-barcoded 5' primer, a second PCR was run for about 6 to 12 cycles. TCRdb reanalysed the 5' RACE reads using MiXCR and keeps one entry per CDR3 protein. The sample carries under 950,000 distinct CDR3 sequences, over 20% recorded once. Worth noting for this clonotype: The antigen is undetermined.

The rearrangement links TRBV7-8 to TRBJ2-7; tentative D call: TRBD2 (5 bases). The receptor's source is a man between 65 and 85 years old in good health. The sequenced material came from blood. The CDR3 reads CASSLSSTSSYEQYV. In DNA form, the CDR3 reads TGTGCCAGCAGCTTAAGCAGCACTAGCTCCTACGAGCAGTACGTC.